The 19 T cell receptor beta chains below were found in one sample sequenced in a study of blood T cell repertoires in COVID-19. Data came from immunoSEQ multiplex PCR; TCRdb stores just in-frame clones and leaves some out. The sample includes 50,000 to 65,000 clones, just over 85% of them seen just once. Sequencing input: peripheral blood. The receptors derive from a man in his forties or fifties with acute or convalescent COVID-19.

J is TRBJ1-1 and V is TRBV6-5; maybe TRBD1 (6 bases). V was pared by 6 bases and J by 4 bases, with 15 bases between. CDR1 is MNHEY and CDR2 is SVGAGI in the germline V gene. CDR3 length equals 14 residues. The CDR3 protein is CASSLQGSITEAFF. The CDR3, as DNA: TGTGCCAGCAGCCTACAGGGAAGTATCACTGAAGCTTTCTTT.

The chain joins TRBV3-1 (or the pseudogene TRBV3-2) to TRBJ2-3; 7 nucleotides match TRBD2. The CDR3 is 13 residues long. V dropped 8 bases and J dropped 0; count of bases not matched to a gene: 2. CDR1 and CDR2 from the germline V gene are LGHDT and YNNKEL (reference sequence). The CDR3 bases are TGTGCCAGCGGGCGGGGGAGCACAGATACGCAGTATTTT. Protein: CASGRGSTDTQYF.

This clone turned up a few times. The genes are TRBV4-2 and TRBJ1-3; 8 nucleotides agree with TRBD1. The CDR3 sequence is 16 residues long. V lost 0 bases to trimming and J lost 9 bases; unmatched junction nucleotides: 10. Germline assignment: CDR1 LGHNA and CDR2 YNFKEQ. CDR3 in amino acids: CASSQDRGTGKGTIYF. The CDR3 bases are TGTGCCAGCAGCCAAGATAGGGGGACAGGAAAAGGCACCATATATTTT.

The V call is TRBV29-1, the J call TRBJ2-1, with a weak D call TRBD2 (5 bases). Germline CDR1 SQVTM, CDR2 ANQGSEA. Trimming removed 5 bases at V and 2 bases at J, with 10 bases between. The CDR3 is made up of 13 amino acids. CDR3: CSVLRGTYNEQFF. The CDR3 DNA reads TGCAGCGTTCTTCGGGGAACCTACAATGAGCAGTTCTTC.

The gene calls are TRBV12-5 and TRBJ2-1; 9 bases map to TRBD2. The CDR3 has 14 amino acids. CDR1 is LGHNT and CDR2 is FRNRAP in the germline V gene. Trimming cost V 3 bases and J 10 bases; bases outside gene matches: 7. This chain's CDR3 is CASGFSGGLGEQFF. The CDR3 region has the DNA TGTGCTAGTGGTTTTAGCGGGGGCCTGGGGGAGCAGTTCTTC.

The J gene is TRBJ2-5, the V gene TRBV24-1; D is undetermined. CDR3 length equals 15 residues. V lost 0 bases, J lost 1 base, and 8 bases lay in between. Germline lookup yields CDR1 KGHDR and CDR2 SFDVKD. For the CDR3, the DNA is TGTGCCACCAGTGATTTGAGTCACGGCCAAGAGACCCAGTACTTC. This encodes CATSDLSHGQETQYF.

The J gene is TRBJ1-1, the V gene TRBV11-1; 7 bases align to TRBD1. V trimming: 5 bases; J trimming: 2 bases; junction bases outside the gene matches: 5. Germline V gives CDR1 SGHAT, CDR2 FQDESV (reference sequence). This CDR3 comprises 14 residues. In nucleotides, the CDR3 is TGTGCCAGCAGCACCGGGACAGACAACACTGAAGCTTTCTTT. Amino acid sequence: CASSTGTDNTEAFF.

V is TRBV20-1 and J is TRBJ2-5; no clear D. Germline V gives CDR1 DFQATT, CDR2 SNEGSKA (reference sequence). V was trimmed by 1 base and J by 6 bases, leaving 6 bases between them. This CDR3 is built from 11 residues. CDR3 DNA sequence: TGCAGTGCTAGAGGCGAAAAGACCCAGTACTTC. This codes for CSARGEKTQYF.

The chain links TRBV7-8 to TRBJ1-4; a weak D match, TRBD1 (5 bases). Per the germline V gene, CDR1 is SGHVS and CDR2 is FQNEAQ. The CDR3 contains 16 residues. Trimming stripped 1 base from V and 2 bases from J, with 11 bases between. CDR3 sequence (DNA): TGTGCCAGCAGCTTAGGCGGGGCTCCTACTAATGAAAAACTGTTTTTT. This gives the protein CASSLGGAPTNEKLFF.

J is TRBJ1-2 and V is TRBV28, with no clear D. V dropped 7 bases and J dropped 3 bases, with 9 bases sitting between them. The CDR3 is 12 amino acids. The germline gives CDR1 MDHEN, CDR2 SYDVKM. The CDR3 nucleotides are TGTGCCAGCATCTCGAGGGACTATGGCTACACCTTC. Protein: CASISRDYGYTF.

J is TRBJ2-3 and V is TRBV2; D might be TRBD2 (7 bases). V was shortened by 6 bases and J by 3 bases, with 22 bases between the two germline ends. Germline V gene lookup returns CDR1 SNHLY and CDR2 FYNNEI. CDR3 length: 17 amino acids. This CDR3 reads CASRPKGGDVQTDTQYF. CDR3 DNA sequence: TGTGCCAGCAGACCGAAGGGGGGGGATGTCCAAACAGATACGCAGTATTTT. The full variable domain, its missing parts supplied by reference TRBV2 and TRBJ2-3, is EPEVTQTPSHQVTQMGQEVILRCVPISNHLYFYWYRQILGQKVEFLVSFYNNEISEKSEIFDDQFSVERPDGSNFTLKIRSTKLEDSAMYFCASRPKGGDVQTDTQYFGPGTRLTVL.

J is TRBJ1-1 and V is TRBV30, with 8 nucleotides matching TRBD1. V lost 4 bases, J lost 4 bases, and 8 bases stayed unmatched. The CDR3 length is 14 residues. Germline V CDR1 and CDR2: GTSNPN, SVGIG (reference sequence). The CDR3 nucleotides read TGTGCCTGGAAGCCAGACAGGGGTTTCACTGAAGCTTTCTTT. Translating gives CAWKPDRGFTEAFF.

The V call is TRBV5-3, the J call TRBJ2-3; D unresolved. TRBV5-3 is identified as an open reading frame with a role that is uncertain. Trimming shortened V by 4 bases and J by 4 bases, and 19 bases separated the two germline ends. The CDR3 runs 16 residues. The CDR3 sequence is CARSISVSKSADTQYF. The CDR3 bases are TGTGCCAGAAGCATATCGGTTAGCAAGAGCGCAGATACGCAGTATTTT.

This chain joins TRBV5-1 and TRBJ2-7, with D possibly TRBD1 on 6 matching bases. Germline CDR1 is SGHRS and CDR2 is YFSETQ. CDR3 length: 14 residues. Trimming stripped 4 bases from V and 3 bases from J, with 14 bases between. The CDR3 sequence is CASSLGQTYYEQYF. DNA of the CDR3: TGCGCCAGCAGCCTAGGACAGACATACTACGAGCAGTACTTC.

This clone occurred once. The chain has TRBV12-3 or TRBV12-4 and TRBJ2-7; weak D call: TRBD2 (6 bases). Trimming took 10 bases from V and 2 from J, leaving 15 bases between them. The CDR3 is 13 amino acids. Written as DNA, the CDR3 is TGTGCCAAAGGGACTCCACATCCCTACGAGCAGTACTTC. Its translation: CAKGTPHPYEQYF.

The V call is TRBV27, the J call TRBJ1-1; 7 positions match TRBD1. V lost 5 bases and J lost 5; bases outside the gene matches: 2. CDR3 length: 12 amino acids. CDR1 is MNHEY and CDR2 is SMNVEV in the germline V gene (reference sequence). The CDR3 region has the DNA TGTGCCAGCAGTGTCAGGGGGACTGAAGCTTTCTTT. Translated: CASSVRGTEAFF.

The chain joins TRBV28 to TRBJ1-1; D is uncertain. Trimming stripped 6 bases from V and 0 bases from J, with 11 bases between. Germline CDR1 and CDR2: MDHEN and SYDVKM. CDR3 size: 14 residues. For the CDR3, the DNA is TGTGCCAGCAGAGCCCCGGGGTTGAACACTGAAGCTTTCTTT. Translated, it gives CASRAPGLNTEAFF. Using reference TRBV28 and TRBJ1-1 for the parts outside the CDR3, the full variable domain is DVKVTQSSRYLVKRTGEKVFLECVQDMDHENMFWYRQDPGLGLRLIYFSYDVKMKEKGDIPEGYSVSREKKERFSLILESASTNQTSMYLCASRAPGLNTEAFFGQGTRLTVV.

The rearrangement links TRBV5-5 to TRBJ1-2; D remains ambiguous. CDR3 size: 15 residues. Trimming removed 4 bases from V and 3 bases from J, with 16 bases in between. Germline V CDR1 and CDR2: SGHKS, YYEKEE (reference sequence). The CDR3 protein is CASSLWVRPDYGYTF. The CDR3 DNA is TGTGCCAGCAGCCTCTGGGTCAGGCCTGACTATGGCTACACCTTC.

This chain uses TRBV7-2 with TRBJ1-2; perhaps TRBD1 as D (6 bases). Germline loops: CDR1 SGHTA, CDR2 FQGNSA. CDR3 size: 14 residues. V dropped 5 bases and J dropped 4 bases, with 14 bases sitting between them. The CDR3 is CASSPRGGVYGYTF. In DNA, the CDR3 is TGTGCCAGCAGCCCTCGTGGGGGCGTCTATGGCTACACCTTC.